These T cell receptor beta chains were read from a single sample in a study of cytomegalovirus exposure and HLA in healthy donors. Generated by immunoSEQ multiplex PCR, the TCRdb table keeps only in-frame clones and is missing some. The table lists fewer than 200,000 clones, approximately 89% of them singletons, with 7.2% in the top ten. The material sequenced was PBMCs. The receptors come from a young man in good health and CMV-seropositive. CDR3s include the opening cysteine and the closing phenylalanine or tryptophan. D genes are given only for firm matches. Size is omitted from some rows. Given values are once, few, many or a class for expanded clones.

CDR3 protein: CASSYAGGTGNEQFF
CDR3 DNA: TGTGCCAGCAGTTACGCGGGAGGGACGGGGAATGAGCAGTTCTTC
V gene: TRBV6-5
clone size: few
J gene: TRBJ2-1
D gene: TRBD2

CDR3 protein: CASSNGAGGNTIYF
CDR3 DNA: TGTGCCAGTAGTAATGGGGCGGGAGGAAACACCATATATTTT
V gene: TRBV19
clone size: once
J gene: TRBJ1-3
D gene: .

CDR3 protein: CASSLGTPGRPNEQFF
CDR3 DNA: TGTGCCAGCAGCTTAGGGACCCCGGGGCGGCCCAATGAGCAGTTCTTC
V gene: TRBV7-3
clone size: .
J gene: TRBJ2-1
D gene: .

CDR3 protein: CASRGGATGNQPQHF
CDR3 DNA: TGTGCCAGCAGAGGAGGGGCCACGGGCAATCAGCCCCAGCATTTT
V gene: TRBV6-4
clone size: .
J gene: TRBJ1-5
D gene: .

CDR3 protein: CASSPGTGMTTNEKLFF
CDR3 DNA: TGCGCCAGCAGCCCCGGGACAGGGATGACAACTAATGAAAAACTGTTTTTT
V gene: TRBV5-1
clone size: .
J gene: TRBJ1-4
D gene: TRBD1

CDR3 protein: CASTARGLSYEQYF
CDR3 DNA: TGTGCCAGCACCGCGAGGGGACTCTCCTACGAGCAGTACTTC
V gene: TRBV6-1
clone size: .
J gene: TRBJ2-7
D gene: .

CDR3 protein: CASSEDPWGSNEKLFF
CDR3 DNA: TGTGCCAGCAGTGAAGACCCGTGGGGATCTAATGAAAAACTGTTTTTT
V gene: TRBV6-1
clone size: .
J gene: TRBJ1-4
D gene: .

CDR3 protein: CASSSYRDKDQEGYTF
CDR3 DNA: TGTGCCAGCAGCTCCTATAGGGACAAGGACCAGGAGGGCTACACCTTC
V gene: TRBV5-4
clone size: .
J gene: TRBJ1-2
D gene: .

CDR3 protein: CASSFRAIPETQYF
CDR3 DNA: TGTGCCAGCAGCTTTCGGGCTATTCCGGAGACCCAGTACTTC
V gene: TRBV7-2
clone size: .
J gene: TRBJ2-5
D gene: .

CDR3 protein: CASGLGQGTYNEQFF
CDR3 DNA: TGTGCCAGCGGCCTGGGACAGGGCACCTACAATGAGCAGTTCTTC
V gene: TRBV28
clone size: .
J gene: TRBJ2-1
D gene: TRBD1

CDR3 protein: CASSERFGKLFF
CDR3 DNA: TGTGCCAGCAGTGAACGCTTTGGAAAACTGTTTTTT
V gene: TRBV2
clone size: .
J gene: TRBJ1-4
D gene: .

CDR3 protein: CASSLGLLTPYNEQFF
CDR3 DNA: TGTGCCAGCAGCTTAGGGCTCCTAACGCCCTACAATGAGCAGTTCTTC
V gene: TRBV7-2
clone size: .
J gene: TRBJ2-1
D gene: .

CDR3 protein: CASSLLRGEATNEKLFF
CDR3 DNA: TGTGCCAGCAGTTTGCTTCGGGGTGAGGCAACTAATGAAAAACTGTTTTTT
V gene: TRBV28
clone size: .
J gene: TRBJ1-4
D gene: .

CDR3 protein: CASSLTLPYEQYF
CDR3 DNA: TGTGCCAGCAGCCTTACGCTTCCCTACGAGCAGTACTTC
V gene: TRBV11-3
clone size: .
J gene: TRBJ2-7
D gene: .

CDR3 protein: CATSRDWGGGGGYGYTF
CDR3 DNA: TGTGCCACCAGCAGAGATTGGGGCGGGGGAGGCGGCTATGGCTACACCTTC
V gene: TRBV15
clone size: .
J gene: TRBJ1-2
D gene: .

CDR3 protein: CASSPGIGEETQYF
CDR3 DNA: TGTGCCAGCTCTCCCGGGATTGGTGAAGAGACCCAGTACTTC
V gene: TRBV18
clone size: .
J gene: TRBJ2-5
D gene: .

CDR3 protein: CASSETGVDTEAFF
CDR3 DNA: TGTGCCAGCAGTGAAACTGGGGTGGACACTGAAGCTTTCTTT
V gene: TRBV6-1
clone size: .
J gene: TRBJ1-1
D gene: .

CDR3 protein: CASSPWSYEQYF
CDR3 DNA: TGTGCCAGCAGCCCATGGTCCTACGAGCAGTACTTC
V gene: TRBV7-9
clone size: .
J gene: TRBJ2-7
D gene: .

CDR3 protein: CASSQRDSWTPSYEQYF
CDR3 DNA: TGTGCCAGCAGCCAGCGGGACAGCTGGACCCCCTCCTACGAGCAGTACTTC
V gene: TRBV7-9
clone size: .
J gene: TRBJ2-7
D gene: .

CDR3 protein: CASSSTGLAGELFF
CDR3 DNA: TGTGCCAGCAGCTCTACAGGGTTGGCCGGGGAGCTGTTTTTT
V gene: TRBV7-8
clone size: .
J gene: TRBJ2-2
D gene: .

CDR3 protein: CASSSVIYNEQFF
CDR3 DNA: TGTGCCAGCAGCTCCGTTATTTACAATGAGCAGTTCTTC
V gene: TRBV7-6
clone size: once
J gene: TRBJ2-1
D gene: .

CDR3 protein: CASSPVRFDYEQYF
CDR3 DNA: TGTGCCAGCAGCCCGGTGAGGTTTGACTACGAGCAGTACTTC
V gene: TRBV7-9
clone size: .
J gene: TRBJ2-7
D gene: .

CDR3 protein: CASSQVTEYEQYF
CDR3 DNA: TGCGCCAGCAGCCAAGTAACGGAGTACGAGCAGTACTTC
V gene: TRBV4-1
clone size: .
J gene: TRBJ2-7
D gene: .

CDR3 protein: CATSRDLGGPGTEAFF
CDR3 DNA: TGTGCCACCAGCAGAGATCTTGGGGGCCCGGGCACTGAAGCTTTCTTT
V gene: TRBV15
clone size: .
J gene: TRBJ1-1
D gene: .

CDR3 protein: CASSLEGVETSGHLYEQYF
CDR3 DNA: TGTGCCAGCAGCTTAGAGGGAGTAGAGACTAGCGGGCATCTCTACGAGCAGTACTTC
V gene: TRBV7-6
clone size: .
J gene: TRBJ2-7
D gene: TRBD2

CDR3 protein: CASSRTGRSSYEQYF
CDR3 DNA: TGTGCCAGCAGCCGGACAGGGAGGAGCTCCTACGAGCAGTACTTC
V gene: TRBV7-9
clone size: .
J gene: TRBJ2-7
D gene: TRBD1

CDR3 protein: CASSQDRVNYGYTF
CDR3 DNA: TGTGCCAGCTCACAGGACAGGGTTAACTATGGCTACACCTTC
V gene: TRBV18
clone size: .
J gene: TRBJ1-2
D gene: TRBD1

CDR3 protein: CASSGRDSLYGYTF
CDR3 DNA: TGTGCCAGCAGTGGGAGGGACAGCCTCTATGGCTACACCTTC
V gene: TRBV6-1
clone size: few
J gene: TRBJ1-2
D gene: TRBD1

CDR3 protein: CASSLARGSYEQYF
CDR3 DNA: TGTGCCAGCAGCTTAGCTCGGGGCAGCTACGAGCAGTACTTC
V gene: TRBV11-2
clone size: once
J gene: TRBJ2-7
D gene: .

CDR3 protein: CASSPSGGEVEQYF
CDR3 DNA: TGTGCCAGCAGCCCAAGCGGGGGGGAGGTCGAGCAGTACTTC
V gene: TRBV7-3
clone size: .
J gene: TRBJ2-7
D gene: TRBD2

CDR3 protein: CASSFTAYEQYF
CDR3 DNA: TGTGCCAGCAGCTTTACAGCCTACGAGCAGTACTTC
V gene: TRBV7-2
clone size: few
J gene: TRBJ2-7
D gene: .

CDR3 protein: CASSDYYEQYF
CDR3 DNA: TGTGCCAGCAGCGATTACTACGAGCAGTACTTC
V gene: TRBV7-2
clone size: .
J gene: TRBJ2-7
D gene: .

CDR3 protein: CASRKLSNANQPQHF
CDR3 DNA: TGTGCCAGCAGGAAGCTAAGTAACGCCAATCAGCCCCAGCATTTT
V gene: TRBV27
clone size: .
J gene: TRBJ1-5
D gene: .

CDR3 protein: CASSPRTGLQETQYF
CDR3 DNA: TGTGCCAGCAGCCCTCGGACAGGGTTACAAGAGACCCAGTACTTC
V gene: TRBV7-2
clone size: .
J gene: TRBJ2-5
D gene: TRBD1

CDR3 protein: CASSPGNSNQPQHF
CDR3 DNA: TGTGCCAGCAGCCCAGGGAATAGCAATCAGCCCCAGCATTTT
V gene: TRBV7-2
clone size: .
J gene: TRBJ1-5
D gene: .

CDR3 protein: CASSEFATNEKLFF
CDR3 DNA: TGTGCCAGCAGCGAGTTTGCAACTAATGAAAAACTGTTTTTT
V gene: TRBV6-5
clone size: .
J gene: TRBJ1-4
D gene: .

CDR3 protein: CASSLGRQDPYGYTF
CDR3 DNA: TGTGCCAGCAGCTTAGGAAGACAGGATCCCTATGGCTACACCTTC
V gene: TRBV7-9
clone size: .
J gene: TRBJ1-2
D gene: .

CDR3 protein: CASSFQGREQYF
CDR3 DNA: TGTGCCAGCAGTTTTCAGGGGCGAGAGCAGTACTTC
V gene: TRBV28
clone size: .
J gene: TRBJ2-7
D gene: .

CDR3 protein: CASSLQGRDYGYTF
CDR3 DNA: TGCGCCAGCAGTCTACAGGGGAGGGACTATGGCTACACCTTC
V gene: TRBV5-1
clone size: once
J gene: TRBJ1-2
D gene: TRBD1

CDR3 protein: CASSLYPGTGTTDTQYF
CDR3 DNA: TGTGCCAGCAGCCTCTACCCCGGGACAGGGACCACAGATACGCAGTATTTT
V gene: TRBV9
clone size: once
J gene: TRBJ2-3
D gene: TRBD1

CDR3 protein: CASRLALSRPDCYGYTF
CDR3 DNA: TGTGCAAGTCGCTTAGCGCTATCTCGACCGGACTGCTATGGCTACACCTTC
V gene: TRBV12-2
clone size: once
J gene: TRBJ1-2
D gene: .

CDR3 protein: CASSLSGTSTDTQYF
CDR3 DNA: TGCGCCAGCAGCTTAAGCGGGACTAGCACAGATACGCAGTATTTT
V gene: TRBV5-1
clone size: .
J gene: TRBJ2-3
D gene: TRBD2

CDR3 protein: CASSAGIHTDTQYF
CDR3 DNA: TGTGCCAGTAGTGCCGGGATCCACACAGATACGCAGTATTTT
V gene: TRBV19
clone size: .
J gene: TRBJ2-3
D gene: .

CDR3 protein: CATGTGLGNEQFF
CDR3 DNA: TGTGCCACCGGGACAGGGCTCGGGAATGAGCAGTTCTTC
V gene: TRBV18
clone size: .
J gene: TRBJ2-1
D gene: TRBD1

CDR3 protein: CSASGQETQYF
CDR3 DNA: TGCAGTGCTAGCGGCCAGGAGACCCAGTACTTC
V gene: TRBV20-1
clone size: .
J gene: TRBJ2-5
D gene: .

CDR3 protein: CASSPQGAISNSPLHF
CDR3 DNA: TGTGCCAGCAGCCCACAGGGGGCGATCAGTAATTCACCCCTCCACTTT
V gene: TRBV9
clone size: .
J gene: TRBJ1-6
D gene: TRBD1

CDR3 protein: CASSLVESGTGDGYTF
CDR3 DNA: TGTGCCAGCAGCTTGGTGGAATCCGGGACAGGGGATGGCTACACCTTC
V gene: TRBV5-4
clone size: .
J gene: TRBJ1-2
D gene: TRBD1

CDR3 protein: CASSPGTGLSGELFF
CDR3 DNA: TGTGCCAGCAGCCCTGGGACAGGATTATCCGGGGAGCTGTTTTTT
V gene: TRBV7-2
clone size: .
J gene: TRBJ2-2
D gene: TRBD1

CDR3 protein: CASRAPGPNTATQYF
CDR3 DNA: TGTGCCAGCAGGGCTCCGGGACCGAATACGGCGACCCAGTACTTC
V gene: TRBV2
clone size: .
J gene: TRBJ2-5
D gene: .

CDR3 protein: CASSLAGTAEYNEQFF
CDR3 DNA: TGCGCCAGCAGCTTGGCCGGGACAGCGGAATACAATGAGCAGTTCTTC
V gene: TRBV5-1
clone size: .
J gene: TRBJ2-1
D gene: TRBD1

CDR3 protein: CASSLISRTANTGELFF
CDR3 DNA: TGCGCCAGCAGCTTGATTTCCAGGACAGCGAACACCGGGGAGCTGTTTTTT
V gene: TRBV5-1
clone size: .
J gene: TRBJ2-2
D gene: .

CDR3 protein: CASSPLAGGSNPPRYF
CDR3 DNA: TGTGCCAGCAGTCCACTAGCGGGAGGCTCTAACCCCCCCCGGTACTTC
V gene: TRBV2
clone size: .
J gene: TRBJ2-7
D gene: TRBD2

CDR3 protein: CASSFPGTSYEQYF
CDR3 DNA: TGTGCCAGCAGTTTCCCTGGGACCTCCTACGAGCAGTACTTC
V gene: TRBV28
clone size: .
J gene: TRBJ2-7
D gene: .